This T cell receptor beta chain originates from a study of cytomegalovirus exposure and HLA in healthy donors. Sequencing used immunoSEQ multiplex PCR; TCRdb keeps in-frame clones, though not all of them. The data contain 200,000 to 250,000 clones, approximately 80% of them singletons. As to this clone: Its antigen is undetermined.

The germline V gene has CDR1 SGHVS and CDR2 FNYEAQ. Trimming shortened V by 5 bases and J by 5 bases, and 16 bases separated the two germline ends. The CDR3 loop spans 16 amino acids. Study-wide points: Rarity held for most TCR sequences, but there were some public TCRs that occurred in many donors.

This TCR came from a woman aged 30 to 39 in good health and CMV-seropositive. Sequencing was done on a sample of PBMCs. This chain joins TRBV7-6 and TRBJ2-6, with D perhaps TRBD1 or TRBD2 (5 bases each). CDR3 DNA sequence: TGTGCCAGCAGCCCTAGGGACGGTTTGTGGGCCAACGTCCTGACTTTC. Its protein is CASSPRDGLWANVLTF.